Listed here are 7 T cell receptor beta chains from one sample, sequenced in a study of blood T cell repertoires in COVID-19. The repertoire was sequenced with immunoSEQ multiplex PCR; TCRdb's copy has only in-frame clones and lacks some. The data show hundreds of thousands of clones, roughly 90% seen once. Sequencing was done on a sample of PBMCs or T cells enriched from blood (not recorded which). These receptors originate from a man between 60 and 75 years old who had recovered from COVID-19.

The chain carries TRBV29-1 and TRBJ2-7; 11 bases line up with TRBD1. The CDR3 length is 12 residues. Looked up from germline, CDR1 is SQVTM and CDR2 is ANQGSEA. J was trimmed by 7 bases and V by 6 bases; bases with no gene match: 5. Written as DNA, the CDR3 is TGCAGCGTCCGGGACAGGGGGTGGGAGCAGTACTTC. It specifies CSVRDRGWEQYF.

This chain joins TRBV25-1 and TRBJ1-4; 7 positions agree with TRBD1. The CDR3 length is 13 residues. Germline lookup yields CDR1 MGHDK and CDR2 SYGVNS. Losses at the gene ends were 4 bases for V and 12 bases for J; bases not matched to a gene: 8. The CDR3 DNA follows: TGTGCCAGCAGTGTATCAGGGGGAATGGAACTGTTTTTT. Translated: CASSVSGGMELFF.

This chain uses TRBV2 with TRBJ1-5; TRBD1 is a possible D gene (5 bases). CDR1 and CDR2 (germline): SNHLY, FYNNEI. V was clipped by 4 bases and J by 3 bases, with 10 bases between them. The CDR3 covers 14 residues. The CDR3, as DNA: TGTGCCAGCAGTGCTTCGACAGACAATCAGCCCCAGCATTTT. The encoded protein is CASSASTDNQPQHF.

V is TRBV10-3 and J is TRBJ1-1; D might be TRBD1 (5 bases). The germline CDR1 and CDR2 sequences are ENHRY and SYGVKD. This CDR3 is built from 12 residues. Trimming left V 4 bases short and J 3 bases short, with 6 bases between. CDR3 protein: CAISARDTEAFF. The CDR3 DNA sequence: TGTGCCATCAGTGCCAGGGACACTGAAGCTTTCTTT.

This rearrangement joins TRBV7-2 to TRBJ1-5, with D tentatively TRBD1 (6 bases). The germline gives CDR1 SGHTA, CDR2 FQGNSA. This CDR3 has 18 amino acids. V shed 7 bases and J shed 2 bases, with 24 bases lying between them. CDR3: CASNYLDGGGGRNQPQHF. For the CDR3, the DNA is TGTGCCAGCAACTACCTCGATGGGGGCGGAGGACGCAATCAGCCCCAGCATTTT.

This chain links TRBV9 with TRBJ1-1; 7 positions match TRBD1. The CDR3 has 14 residues. Germline-derived CDR1 and CDR2 are SGDLS and YYNGEE. V was clipped by 3 bases and J by 0 bases; unmatched bases: 2. The CDR3 spells CASSGGQMNTEAFF. For the CDR3, the DNA is TGTGCCAGCAGCGGGGGACAGATGAACACTGAAGCTTTCTTT. Supplemented by reference TRBV9 and TRBJ1-1, the full variable domain reads DSGVTQTPKHLITATGQRVTLRCSPRSGDLSVYWYQQSLDQGLQFLIQYYNGEERAKGNILERFSAQQFPDLHSELNLSSLELGDSALYFCASSGGQMNTEAFFGQGTRLTVV.

This sequence joins TRBV7-8 and TRBJ2-7, with 13 bases fitting TRBD2. The V gene's germline CDR1 is SGHVS and CDR2 FQNEAQ. Trimming took 5 bases from V and 0 from J; bases not matched to a gene: 4. The CDR3 runs to 16 residues. CDR3 DNA: TGTGCCAGCAGCCCGCGGACTAGCGGGAGCTCCTACGAGCAGTACTTC. This gives the protein CASSPRTSGSSYEQYF.